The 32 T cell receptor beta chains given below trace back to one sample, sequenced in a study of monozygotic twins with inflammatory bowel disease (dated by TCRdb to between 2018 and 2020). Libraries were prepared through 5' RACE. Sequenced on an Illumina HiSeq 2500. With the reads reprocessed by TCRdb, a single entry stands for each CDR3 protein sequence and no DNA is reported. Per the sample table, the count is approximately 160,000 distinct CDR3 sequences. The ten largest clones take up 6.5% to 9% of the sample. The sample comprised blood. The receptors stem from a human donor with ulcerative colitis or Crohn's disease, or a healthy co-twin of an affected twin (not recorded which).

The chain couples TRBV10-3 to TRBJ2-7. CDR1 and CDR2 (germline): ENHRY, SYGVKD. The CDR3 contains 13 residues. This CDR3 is CAISEGDSYEQYF.

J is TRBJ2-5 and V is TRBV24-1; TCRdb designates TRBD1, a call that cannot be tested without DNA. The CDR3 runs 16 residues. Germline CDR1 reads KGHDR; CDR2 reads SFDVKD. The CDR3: CATSTTGGSLGETQYF.

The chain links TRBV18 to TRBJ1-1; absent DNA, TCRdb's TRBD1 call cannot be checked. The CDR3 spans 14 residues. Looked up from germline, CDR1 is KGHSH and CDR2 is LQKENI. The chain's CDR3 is CASSQGQRNTEAFF.

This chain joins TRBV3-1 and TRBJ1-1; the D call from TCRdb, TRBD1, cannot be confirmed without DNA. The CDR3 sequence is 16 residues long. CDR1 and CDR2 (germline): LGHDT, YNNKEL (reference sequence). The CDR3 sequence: CASSPGTGGAATEAFF.

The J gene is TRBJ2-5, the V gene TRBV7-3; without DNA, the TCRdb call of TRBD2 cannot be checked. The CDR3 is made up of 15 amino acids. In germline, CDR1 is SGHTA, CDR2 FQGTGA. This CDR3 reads CASSLSGRGQETQYF.

The chain's CDR3 is CASSLGAGGTLNQPQHF. The chain recombines TRBV28 with TRBJ1-5; absent DNA, TCRdb's TRBD1 call cannot be checked. This CDR3 is 17 amino acids long. Looked up from germline, CDR1 is MDHEN and CDR2 is SYDVKM.

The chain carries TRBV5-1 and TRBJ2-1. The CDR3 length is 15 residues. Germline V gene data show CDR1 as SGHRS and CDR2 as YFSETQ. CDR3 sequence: CASSLGGTTYNEQFF.

The CDR3 sequence: CASSQDRTNGYTF. The chain combines TRBV4-3 with TRBJ1-2; lacking DNA, the TRBD1 call made by TCRdb goes unchecked. This CDR3 spans 13 amino acids. Germline CDR1 LGHNA, CDR2 YSLEER.

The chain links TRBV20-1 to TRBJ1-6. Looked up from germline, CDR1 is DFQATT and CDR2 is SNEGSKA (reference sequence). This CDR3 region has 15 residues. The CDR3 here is CSARGGLLANSPLHF.

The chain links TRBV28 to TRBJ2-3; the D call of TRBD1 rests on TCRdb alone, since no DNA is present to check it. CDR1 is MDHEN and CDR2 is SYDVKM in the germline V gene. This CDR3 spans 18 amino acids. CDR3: CASTRSHRDRHPSGVLDF.

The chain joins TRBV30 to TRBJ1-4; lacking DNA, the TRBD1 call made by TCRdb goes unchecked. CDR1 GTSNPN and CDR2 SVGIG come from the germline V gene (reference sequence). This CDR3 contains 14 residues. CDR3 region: CAWKEWGPGEKLFF.

The CDR3 reads CASSPPGFPPAQYF. The chain has TRBV7-9 and TRBJ2-3; with no DNA, the TCRdb D assignment of TRBD1 cannot be verified. Germline CDR1 is SEHNR and CDR2 is FQNEAQ (reference sequence). This CDR3 is 14 amino acids long.

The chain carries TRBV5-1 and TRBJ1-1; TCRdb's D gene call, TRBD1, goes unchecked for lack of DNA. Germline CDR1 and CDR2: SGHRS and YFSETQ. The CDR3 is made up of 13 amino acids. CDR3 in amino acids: CASREQGNTEAFF.

CDR3 loop: CASRRTGGLNTGELFF. The rearrangement uses TRBV6-1 and TRBJ2-2; the D gene TCRdb calls, TRBD1, cannot be checked with no DNA. Germline V gene sequence: CDR1 MNHNS, CDR2 SASEGT. This CDR3 has 16 amino acids.

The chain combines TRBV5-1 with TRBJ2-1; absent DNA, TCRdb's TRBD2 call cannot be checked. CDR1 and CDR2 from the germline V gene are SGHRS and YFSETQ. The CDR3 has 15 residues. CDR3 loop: CASSQGLAVYNEQFF.

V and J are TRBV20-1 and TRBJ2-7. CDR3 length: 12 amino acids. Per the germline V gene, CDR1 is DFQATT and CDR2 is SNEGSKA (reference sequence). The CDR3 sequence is CSASLQNYEQYF.

CDR3 amino acids: CASSQSAGRTNTEAFF. The chain uses TRBV16 and TRBJ1-1; without DNA, the TCRdb call of TRBD1 cannot be checked. Germline CDR1 is KGHSY and CDR2 is FQNENV. This CDR3 region has 16 residues.

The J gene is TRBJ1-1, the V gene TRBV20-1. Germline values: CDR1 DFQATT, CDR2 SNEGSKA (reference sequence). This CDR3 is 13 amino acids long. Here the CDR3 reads CSASPSQHTEAFF.

The CDR3 spells CASSQDTGQGTPRANVLTF. The genes are TRBV4-1 and TRBJ2-6; with no DNA, the TCRdb D assignment of TRBD1 cannot be verified. Germline V gives CDR1 MGHRA, CDR2 YSYEKL. CDR3 size: 19 residues.

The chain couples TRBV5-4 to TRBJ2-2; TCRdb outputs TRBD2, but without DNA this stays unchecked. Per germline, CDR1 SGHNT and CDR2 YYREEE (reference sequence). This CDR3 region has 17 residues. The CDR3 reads CASSLKVVAGDTGELFF.

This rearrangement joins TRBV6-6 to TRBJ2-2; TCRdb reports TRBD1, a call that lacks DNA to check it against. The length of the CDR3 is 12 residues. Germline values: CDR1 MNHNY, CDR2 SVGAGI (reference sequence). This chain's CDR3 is CASSSQGGELFF.

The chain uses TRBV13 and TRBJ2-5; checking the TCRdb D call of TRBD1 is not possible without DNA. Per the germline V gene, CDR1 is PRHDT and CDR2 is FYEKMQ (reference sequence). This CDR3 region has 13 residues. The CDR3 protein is CAGSFRPPETQYF.

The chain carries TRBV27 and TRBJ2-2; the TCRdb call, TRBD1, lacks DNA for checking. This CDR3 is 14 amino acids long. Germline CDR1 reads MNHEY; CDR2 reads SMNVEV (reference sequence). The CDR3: CASRAGTEGGELFF.

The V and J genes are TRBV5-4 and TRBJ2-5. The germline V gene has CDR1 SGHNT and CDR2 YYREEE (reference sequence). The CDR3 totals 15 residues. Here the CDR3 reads CASSLGQGKEETQYF.

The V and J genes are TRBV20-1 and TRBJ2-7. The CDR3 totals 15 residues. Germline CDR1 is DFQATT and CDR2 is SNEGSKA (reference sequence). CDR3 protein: CSAIRFVGGAYEQYF.

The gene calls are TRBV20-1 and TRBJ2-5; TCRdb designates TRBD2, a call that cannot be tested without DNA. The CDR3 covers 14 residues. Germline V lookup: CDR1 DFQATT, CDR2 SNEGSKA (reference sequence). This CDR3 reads CSAHVTSGWETQYF.

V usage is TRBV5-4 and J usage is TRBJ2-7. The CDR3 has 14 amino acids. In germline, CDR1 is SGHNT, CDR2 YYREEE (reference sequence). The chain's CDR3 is CASSERQGSYEQYF.

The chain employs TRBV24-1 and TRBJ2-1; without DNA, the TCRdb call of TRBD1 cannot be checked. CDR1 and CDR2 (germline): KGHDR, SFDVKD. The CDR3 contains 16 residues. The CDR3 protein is CATSVTTGPRHNEQFF.

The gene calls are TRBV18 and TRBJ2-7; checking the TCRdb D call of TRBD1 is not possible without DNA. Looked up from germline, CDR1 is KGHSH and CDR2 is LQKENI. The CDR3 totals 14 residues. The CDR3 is CASSNRTADYEQYF.

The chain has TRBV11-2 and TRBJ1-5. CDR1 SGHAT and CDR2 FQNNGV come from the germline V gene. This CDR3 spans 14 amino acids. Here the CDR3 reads CVSSLVAFTQPQHF.

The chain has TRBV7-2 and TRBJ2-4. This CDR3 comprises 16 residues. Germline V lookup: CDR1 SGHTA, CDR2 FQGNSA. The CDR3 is CASSLEGPALKNIQYF.

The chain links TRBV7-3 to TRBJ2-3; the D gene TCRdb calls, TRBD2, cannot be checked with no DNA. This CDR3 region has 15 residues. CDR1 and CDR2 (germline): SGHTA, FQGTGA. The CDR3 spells CASSLLVGSTDTQYF.